This record covers a single T cell receptor beta chain. Its antigen remains unidentified. This record belongs to a study of molecular identifiers for immune sequencing clone quantification. The wider study: Replicate RNA came from about 20,000 or 100,000 naive CD8 cells and was split five ways, and four parts were sequenced. Overall study results and limits: In naive cells, under 1% of molecules belonged to clones above 20 RNA copies, against over 97% in effector cells.

This CDR3 contains 12 residues. With 2 bases removed from V and 6 bases from J, the gap between germline ends came to 8 bases. Germline lookup yields CDR1 MDHEN and CDR2 SYDVKM. TCRdb re-called the PCR reads with MiXCR, one entry per CDR3 protein. The sample lists over 8,000 distinct CDR3 sequences; about 18% were seen once. Sorted inputs of 20,000 to 1,000,000 cells, with 10%, 30% or 50% RNA, yielded naive CD8 libraries. Naive CD8 T cells, phenotype CD8+CD4-CCR7+CD45RA+, were sorted. The V and J genes are TRBV28 and TRBJ2-7, with D possibly being TRBD2 (6 bases). The TCR originated in a human donor in good health. Some libraries in this study had Jurkat cell RNA spiked in. Input material: naive CD8+ T cells from blood, with Jurkat cell RNA spiked in. Stated subset: FACS-sorted CD8+CD4-CCR7+CD45RA+ naive T cells. Written as DNA, the CDR3 is TGTGCCAGCAGTTTAGGAGGGGCCGAGCAGTACTTC. This sequence encodes CASSLGGAEQYF.